This entry is about one TCR beta chain. No antigen is known for it. The data were obtained in a study of PD-1 blockade in classical Hodgkin lymphoma. TCRdb's table, derived via immunoSEQ multiplex PCR, lists solely in-frame clones and lacks some. Altogether 15,000 to 20,000 clones are present, around 90% being singletons, with the ten largest covering 6.9%. Study observations and caveats: It was reported that newly diagnosed patients had less baseline TCR diversity than healthy donors.

The time point here: newly diagnosed, previously untreated cHL patient sample. The CDR3 runs to 16 residues. V gave up 3 bases and J gave up 4 bases; unmatched junction bases: 4. Germline lookup yields CDR1 LNHNV and CDR2 YYDKDF (reference sequence). This sequence was found in a human donor with classical Hodgkin lymphoma. The sequencing input was peripheral blood mononuclear cells (PBMCs). The gene calls are TRBV15 and TRBJ2-1, with 12 bases identical to TRBD2. For the CDR3, the DNA is TGTGCCACCAGCAGCTGGGGACTAGCGGGTTACAATGAGCAGTTCTTC. Its translation is CATSSWGLAGYNEQFF.